This T cell receptor (beta chain) originates from a study of blood T cell repertoires in COVID-19. Whole-study context: Acute and convalescent COVID-19 specimens originated in the United States, Italy and Spain. Nucleic acid was either cDNA or gDNA, and it came from T cells, B-cell-depleted T cells, or PBMCs.

Per the original methods: How many nucleated cells were present was estimated from reference gene primer amplification. Assay used: immunoSEQ multiplex PCR; TCRdb lists only in-frame clones, some missing. D and trimming were read from the DNA, whereas the V and J calls and clone size are those reported in that table. Of roughly 260,000 clones in the sample, around four fifths were seen once. Germline V CDR1 and CDR2: MNHEY, SVGAGI. CDR3 length: 14 residues. Trimming stripped 2 bases from V and 4 bases from J, with 11 bases between. The source is a woman aged 70-85 years with acute or convalescent COVID-19. Material for sequencing was peripheral blood. The chain uses TRBV6-5 and TRBJ1-1, with D perhaps TRBD1 (6 bases). The CDR3 reads CASSYAGAPTEAFF. The CDR3 DNA is TGTGCCAGCAGTTACGCAGGGGCGCCCACTGAAGCTTTCTTT.